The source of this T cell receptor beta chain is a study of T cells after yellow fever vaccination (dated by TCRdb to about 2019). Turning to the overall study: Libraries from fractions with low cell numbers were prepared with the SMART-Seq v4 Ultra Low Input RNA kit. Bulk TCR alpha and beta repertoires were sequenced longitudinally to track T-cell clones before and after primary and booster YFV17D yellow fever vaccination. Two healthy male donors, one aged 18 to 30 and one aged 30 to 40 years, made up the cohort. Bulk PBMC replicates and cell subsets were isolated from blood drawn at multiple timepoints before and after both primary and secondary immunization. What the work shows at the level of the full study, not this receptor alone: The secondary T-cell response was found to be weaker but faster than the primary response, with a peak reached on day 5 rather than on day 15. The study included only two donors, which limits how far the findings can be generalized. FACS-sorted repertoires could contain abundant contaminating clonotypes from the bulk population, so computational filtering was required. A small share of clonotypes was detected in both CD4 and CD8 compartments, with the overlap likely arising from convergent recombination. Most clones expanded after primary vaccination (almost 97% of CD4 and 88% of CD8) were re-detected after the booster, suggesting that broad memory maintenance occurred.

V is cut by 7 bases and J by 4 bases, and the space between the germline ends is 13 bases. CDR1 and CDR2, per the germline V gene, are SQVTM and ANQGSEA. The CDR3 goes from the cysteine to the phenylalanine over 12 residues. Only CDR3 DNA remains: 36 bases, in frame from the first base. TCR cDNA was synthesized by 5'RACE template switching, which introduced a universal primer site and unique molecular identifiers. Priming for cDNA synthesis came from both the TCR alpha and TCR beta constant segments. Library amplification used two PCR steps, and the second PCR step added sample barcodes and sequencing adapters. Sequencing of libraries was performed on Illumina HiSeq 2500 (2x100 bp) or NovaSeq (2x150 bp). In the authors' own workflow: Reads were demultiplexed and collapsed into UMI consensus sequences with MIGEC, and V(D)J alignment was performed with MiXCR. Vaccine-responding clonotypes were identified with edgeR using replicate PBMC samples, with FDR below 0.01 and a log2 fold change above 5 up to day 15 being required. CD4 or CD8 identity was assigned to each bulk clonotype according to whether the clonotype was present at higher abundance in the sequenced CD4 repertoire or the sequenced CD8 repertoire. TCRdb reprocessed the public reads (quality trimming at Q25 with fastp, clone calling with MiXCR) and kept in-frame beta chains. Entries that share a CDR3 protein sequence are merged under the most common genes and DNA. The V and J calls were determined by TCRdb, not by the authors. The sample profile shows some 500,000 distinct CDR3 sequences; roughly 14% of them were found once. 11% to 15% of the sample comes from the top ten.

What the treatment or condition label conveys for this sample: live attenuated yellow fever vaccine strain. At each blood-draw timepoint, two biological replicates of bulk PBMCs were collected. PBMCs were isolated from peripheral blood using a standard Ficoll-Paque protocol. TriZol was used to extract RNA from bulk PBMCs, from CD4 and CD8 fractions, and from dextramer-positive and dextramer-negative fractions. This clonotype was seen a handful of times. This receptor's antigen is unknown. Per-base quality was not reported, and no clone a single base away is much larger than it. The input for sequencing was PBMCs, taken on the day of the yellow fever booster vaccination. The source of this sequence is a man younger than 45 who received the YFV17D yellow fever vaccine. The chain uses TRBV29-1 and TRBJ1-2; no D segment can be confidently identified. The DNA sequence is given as TGCAGCGGGGATCCAGACACCTATGGCTACACCTTC. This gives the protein CSGDPDTYGYTF.